The 3 T cell receptor beta chains reported below all come from one sample, sequenced in a study of blood T cell repertoires in COVID-19. Only in-frame clones appear in the TCRdb table, and some are missing; sequencing was by immunoSEQ multiplex PCR. The sample carries around 150,000 clones, 84% recorded once. The specimen sequenced was PBMCs or T cells enriched from blood (not recorded which). The receptors derive from a woman between 50 and 59 years old with acute COVID-19.

The chain carries TRBV30 and TRBJ1-5, with D possibly TRBD1 on 5 matching bases. The germline gives CDR1 GTSNPN, CDR2 SVGIG (reference sequence). CDR3 length: 17 residues. V lost 0 bases to trimming and J lost 1 base, with 16 bases between them. The DNA of the CDR3 is TGTGCCTGGAGTGTACGCGGGGGGAGTAAAAGCAATCAGCCCCAGCATTTT. It specifies CAWSVRGGSKSNQPQHF.

The rearrangement uses TRBV24-1 and TRBJ2-3; 9 nucleotides align to TRBD2. The CDR3 is 15 amino acids. V trimming: 6 bases; J trimming: 4 bases; junction bases outside the gene matches: 7. Germline V gene lookup returns CDR1 KGHDR and CDR2 SFDVKD. Here the CDR3 DNA reads TGTGCCACCAGTCTATTAGCGGGAGAGGCAGATACGCAGTATTTT. Protein sequence: CATSLLAGEADTQYF.

The chain employs TRBV5-3 and TRBJ2-5; 14 bases match TRBD2. TRBV5-3 falls under the ORF class, with uncertain function. The ends lost 0 bases at V and 5 bases at J; junction bases unmatched: 6. CDR3 size: 17 residues. CDR3 region: CARSLAGLAGVRETQYF. The CDR3 DNA reads TGTGCCAGAAGCTTGGCGGGACTAGCGGGAGTACGGGAGACCCAGTACTTC.